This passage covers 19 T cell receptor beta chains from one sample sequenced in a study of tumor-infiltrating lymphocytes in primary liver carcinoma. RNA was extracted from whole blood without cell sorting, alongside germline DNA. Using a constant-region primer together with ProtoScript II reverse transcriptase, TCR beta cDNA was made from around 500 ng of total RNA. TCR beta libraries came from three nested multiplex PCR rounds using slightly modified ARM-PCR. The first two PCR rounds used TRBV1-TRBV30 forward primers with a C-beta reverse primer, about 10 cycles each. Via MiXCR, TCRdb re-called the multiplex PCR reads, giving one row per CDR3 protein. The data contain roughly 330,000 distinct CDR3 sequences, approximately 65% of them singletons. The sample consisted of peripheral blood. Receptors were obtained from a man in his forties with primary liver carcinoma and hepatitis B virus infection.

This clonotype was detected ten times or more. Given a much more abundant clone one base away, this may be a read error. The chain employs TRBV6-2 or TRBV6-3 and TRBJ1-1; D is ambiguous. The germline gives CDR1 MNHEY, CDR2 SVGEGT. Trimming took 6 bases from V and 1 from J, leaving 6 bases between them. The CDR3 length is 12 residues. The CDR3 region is CASRDGNTEAFF. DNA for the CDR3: TGTGCCAGCAGGGATGGGAACACTGAAGCTTTCTTT.

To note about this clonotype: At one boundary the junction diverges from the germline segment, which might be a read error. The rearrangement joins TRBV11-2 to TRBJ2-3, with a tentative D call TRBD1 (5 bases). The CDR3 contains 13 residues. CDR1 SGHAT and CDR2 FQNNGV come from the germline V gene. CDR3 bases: TGTGCCAGCAGCGTGGTAGGGGCAGATACGCGGTATTTT. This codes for CASSVVGADTRYF.

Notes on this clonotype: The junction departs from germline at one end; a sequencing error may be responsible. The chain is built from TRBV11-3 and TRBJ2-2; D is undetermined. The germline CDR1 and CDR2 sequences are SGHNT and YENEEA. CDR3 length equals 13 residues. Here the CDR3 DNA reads TGTGCCAGCAGCGTAGCAAGGTCCGGTGAGCTGTTTTTT. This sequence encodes CASSVARSGELFF.

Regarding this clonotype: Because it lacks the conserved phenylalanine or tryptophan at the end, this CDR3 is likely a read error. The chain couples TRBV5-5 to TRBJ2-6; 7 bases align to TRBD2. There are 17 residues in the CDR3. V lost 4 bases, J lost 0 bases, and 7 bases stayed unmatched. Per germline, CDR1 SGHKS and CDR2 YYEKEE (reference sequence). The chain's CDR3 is CASSRREAISGANVLTL. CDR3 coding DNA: TGTGCCAGCAGCCGCCGGGAGGCTATCTCTGGGGCCAACGTCCTGACTCTC.

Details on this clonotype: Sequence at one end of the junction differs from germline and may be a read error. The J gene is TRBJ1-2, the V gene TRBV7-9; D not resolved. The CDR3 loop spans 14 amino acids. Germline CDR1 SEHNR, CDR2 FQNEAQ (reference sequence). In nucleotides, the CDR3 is TGTGTCAGCTCGCGGTGGCCGGGCGATTATGGCTACACCTTC. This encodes CVSSRWPGDYGYTF.

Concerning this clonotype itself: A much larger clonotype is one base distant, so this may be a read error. The CDR3 coding sequence is TGTGCCAGCAGTTGGGGGGCTTATTACGAGCAGTACTTC. Translation gives CASSWGAYYEQYF. The rearrangement joins TRBV6-5 to TRBJ2-7, with D perhaps given as TRBD1 or TRBD2 (6 bases each). Trimming stripped 4 bases from V and 4 bases from J, with 11 bases between. CDR1 is MNHEY and CDR2 is SVGAGI in the germline V gene. CDR3 length equals 13 residues.

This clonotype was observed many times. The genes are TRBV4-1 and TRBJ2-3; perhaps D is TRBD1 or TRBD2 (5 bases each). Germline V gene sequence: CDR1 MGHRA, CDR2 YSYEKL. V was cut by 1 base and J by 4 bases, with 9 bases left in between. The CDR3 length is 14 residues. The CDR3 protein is CASSQGMGADTQYF. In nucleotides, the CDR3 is TGCGCCAGCAGCCAAGGGATGGGGGCAGATACGCAGTATTTT.

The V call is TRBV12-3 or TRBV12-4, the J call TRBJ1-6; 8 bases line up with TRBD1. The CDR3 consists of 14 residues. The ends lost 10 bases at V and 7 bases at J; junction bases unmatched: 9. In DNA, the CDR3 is TGTGCCATCATTGACAGGGGAGAAAATTCACCCCTCCACTTT. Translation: CAIIDRGENSPLHF.

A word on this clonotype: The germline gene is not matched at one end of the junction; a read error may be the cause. CDR3 sequence reads: CANSRAPREEIQYF. The CDR3 region has the DNA TGTGCCAACAGCCGGGCCCCCCGAGAGGAGATCCAGTACTTC. The genes are TRBV11-1 and TRBJ2-5; no definite D call. CDR1 is SGHAT and CDR2 is FQDESV in the germline V gene (reference sequence). The CDR3 runs 14 residues.

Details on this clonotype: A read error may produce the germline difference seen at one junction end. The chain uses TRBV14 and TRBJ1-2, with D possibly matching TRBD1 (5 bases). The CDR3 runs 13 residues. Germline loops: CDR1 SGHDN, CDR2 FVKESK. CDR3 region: CASSQRGSYGYAF. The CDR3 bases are TGTGCCAGCAGCCAACGGGGGTCCTATGGCTACGCCTTC.

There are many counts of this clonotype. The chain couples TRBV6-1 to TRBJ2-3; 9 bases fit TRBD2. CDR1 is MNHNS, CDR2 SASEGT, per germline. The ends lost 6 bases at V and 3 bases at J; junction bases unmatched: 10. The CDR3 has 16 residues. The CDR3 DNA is TGTGCCAGCAGGGGTGCGCGGGAGGGTGGGACAGATACGCAGTATTTT. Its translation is CASRGAREGGTDTQYF.

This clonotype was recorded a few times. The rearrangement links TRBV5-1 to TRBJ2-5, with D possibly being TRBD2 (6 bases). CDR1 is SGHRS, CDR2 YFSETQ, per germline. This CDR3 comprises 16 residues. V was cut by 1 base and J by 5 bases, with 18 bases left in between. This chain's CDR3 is CASSLLGRGAIETQYF. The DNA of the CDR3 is TGCGCCAGCAGCTTGCTGGGGCGGGGCGCGATCGAGACCCAGTACTTC.

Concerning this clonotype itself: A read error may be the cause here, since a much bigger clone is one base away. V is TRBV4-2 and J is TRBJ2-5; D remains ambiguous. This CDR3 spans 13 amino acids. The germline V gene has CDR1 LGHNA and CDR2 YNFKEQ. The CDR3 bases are TGCGCCAGCAGCCAAGGTTCCTGGGGGACCCAGTACTTC. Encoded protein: CASSQGSWGTQYF.

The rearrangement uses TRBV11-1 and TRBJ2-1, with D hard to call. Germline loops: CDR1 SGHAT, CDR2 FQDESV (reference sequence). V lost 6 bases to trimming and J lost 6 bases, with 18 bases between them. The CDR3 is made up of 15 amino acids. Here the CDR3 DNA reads TGTGCCAGCAGGGATGGGATAACCCTCTCCAATGAGCAGTTCTTC. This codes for CASRDGITLSNEQFF.

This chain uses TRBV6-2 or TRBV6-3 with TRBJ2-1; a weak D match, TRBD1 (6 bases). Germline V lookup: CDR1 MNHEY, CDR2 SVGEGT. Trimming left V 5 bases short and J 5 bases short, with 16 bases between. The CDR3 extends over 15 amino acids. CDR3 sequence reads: CASSHYWDTDNEQFF. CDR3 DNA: TGTGCCAGCAGTCACTACTGGGACACCGACAATGAGCAGTTCTTC.

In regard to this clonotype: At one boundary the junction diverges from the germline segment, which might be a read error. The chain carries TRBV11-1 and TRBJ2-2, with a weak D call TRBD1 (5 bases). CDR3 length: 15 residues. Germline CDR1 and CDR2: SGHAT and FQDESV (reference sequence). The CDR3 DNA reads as TGTGCTAGCAGCCCCGGACATGGGAACACCGGGGAGCTGTTTTTT. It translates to CASSPGHGNTGELFF.

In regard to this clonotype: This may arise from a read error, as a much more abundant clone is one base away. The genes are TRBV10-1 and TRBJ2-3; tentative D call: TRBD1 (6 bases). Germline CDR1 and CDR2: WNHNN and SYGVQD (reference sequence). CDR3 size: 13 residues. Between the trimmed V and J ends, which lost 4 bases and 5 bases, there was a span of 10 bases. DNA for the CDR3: TGCGCCAGCAGTGTCTCAGGGGAAGATACGCAGTATTTT. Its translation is CASSVSGEDTQYF.

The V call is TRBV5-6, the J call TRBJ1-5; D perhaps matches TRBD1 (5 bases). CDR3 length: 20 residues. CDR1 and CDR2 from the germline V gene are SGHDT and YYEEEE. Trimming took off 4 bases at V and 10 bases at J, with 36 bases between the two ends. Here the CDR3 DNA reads TGTGCCAGCAGCATGGCCGTGGGTAGGGGACCCGAGCATGGCAGTCAACCCCAGCATTTT. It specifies CASSMAVGRGPEHGSQPQHF. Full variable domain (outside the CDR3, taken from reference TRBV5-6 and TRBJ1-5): DAGVTQSPTHLIKTRGQQVTLRCSPKSGHDTVSWYQQALGQGPQFIFQYYEEEERQRGNFPDRFSGHQFPNYSSELNVNALLLGDSALYLCASSMAVGRGPEHGSQPQHFGDGTRLSIL.

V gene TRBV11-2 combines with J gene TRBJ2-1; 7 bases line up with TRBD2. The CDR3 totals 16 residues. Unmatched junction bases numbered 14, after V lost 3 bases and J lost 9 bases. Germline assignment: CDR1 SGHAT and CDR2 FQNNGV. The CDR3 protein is CASSLDIGLVMGEQFF. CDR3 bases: TGTGCCAGCAGCTTGGATATCGGACTAGTCATGGGTGAGCAGTTCTTC.